These 20 T cell receptor beta chains share one sample of origin, sequenced in a study of OX40 agonist ivuxolimab in advanced cancers. Profiling relied on immunoSEQ multiplex PCR, and the TCRdb table lists in-frame clones only, not all of them. The data hold approximately 76,000 clones, with 80% to 95% observed a single time. The sample was CD4+ or CD8+ T cells sorted from blood, taken in a trial of the OX40 agonist ivuxolimab. These receptors all come from an adult with an advanced solid tumor such as melanoma, head and neck, liver or kidney cancer.

The chain carries TRBV5-8 and TRBJ2-2, with D tentatively TRBD2 (5 bases). Trimming cost V 4 bases and J 4 bases, with 11 bases left between them. In germline, CDR1 is SGHTS, CDR2 YDEGEE. The CDR3 loop spans 14 amino acids. The CDR3 is CASSVDWFTGELFF. In DNA, the CDR3 is TGTGCCAGCAGCGTGGACTGGTTCACCGGGGAGCTGTTTTTT.

The rearrangement links TRBV19 to TRBJ2-2; D is perhaps TRBD1 or TRBD2 (5 bases each). The V end was cut by 1 base, the J end by 1 base, with 16 bases between. CDR1 LNHDA and CDR2 SQIVND come from the germline V gene (reference sequence). The CDR3 is made up of 18 amino acids. CDR3 sequence reads: CASSIVSGTSKNTGELFF. In DNA form, the CDR3 reads TGTGCCAGTAGTATAGTCTCCGGGACCTCGAAGAACACCGGGGAGCTGTTTTTT.

The chain uses TRBV29-1 and TRBJ2-1; no definite D call. CDR3 size: 15 residues. The V gene's germline CDR1 is SQVTM and CDR2 ANQGSEA. V lost 6 bases and J 0 bases, leaving 15 bases between the germline ends. This chain's CDR3 is CSVEPGLSSYNEQFF. The CDR3 coding sequence is TGCAGCGTGGAGCCAGGCCTGAGCTCCTACAATGAGCAGTTCTTC.

The chain combines TRBV27 with TRBJ2-3; no reliable D call. The germline CDR1 and CDR2 sequences are MNHEY and SMNVEV (reference sequence). V lost 1 base and J 1 base, leaving 3 bases between the germline ends. This CDR3 has 13 residues. CDR3 in amino acids: CASSLFGTDTQYF. DNA for the CDR3: TGTGCCAGCAGTTTATTTGGCACAGATACGCAGTATTTT.

The chain joins TRBV27 to TRBJ2-7, with TRBD2 identical over 11 bases. This CDR3 is built from 15 residues. V lost 3 bases to trimming and J lost 5 bases; unmatched junction nucleotides: 6. Germline values: CDR1 MNHEY, CDR2 SMNVEV (reference sequence). This CDR3 reads CASSFSGGAPDEQYF. As DNA, the CDR3 is TGTGCCAGCAGTTTTAGCGGGGGGGCCCCTGACGAGCAGTACTTC.

This chain uses TRBV5-4 with TRBJ2-2, with D possibly matching TRBD1 (5 bases). Trimming took off 4 bases at V and 5 bases at J, with 9 bases between the two ends. CDR3 size: 13 residues. Germline V gene lookup returns CDR1 SGHNT and CDR2 YYREEE (reference sequence). For the CDR3, the DNA is TGTGCCAGCAGCGTCGACAGAACCGGGGAGCTGTTTTTT. Encoded protein: CASSVDRTGELFF. Combining the CDR3 with reference TRBV5-4 and TRBJ2-2 gives the whole variable domain ETGVTQSPTHLIKTRGQQVTLRCSSQSGHNTVSWYQQALGQGPQFIFQYYREEENGRGNFPPRFSGLQFPNYSSELNVNALELDDSALYLCASSVDRTGELFFGEGSRLTVL.

The chain joins TRBV7-3 to TRBJ1-2, with a possible D match to TRBD1 (6 bases). Germline assignment: CDR1 SGHTA and CDR2 FQGTGA. Trimming pared 8 bases from V and 2 bases from J, leaving 15 bases between. This CDR3 has 14 amino acids. CDR3 DNA: TGTGCCAGCGGTGCCGGGACACCGAACTATGGCTACACCTTC. It codes for CASGAGTPNYGYTF.

The chain employs TRBV9 and TRBJ2-1, with 10 bases aligning to TRBD2. This CDR3 is 16 amino acids long. Germline V gives CDR1 SGDLS, CDR2 YYNGEE. V lost 3 bases and J lost 7; bases outside the gene matches: 10. In DNA, the CDR3 is TGTGCCAGCAGCGCCCCGTCAGCGGGGGGGCCTAATGAGCAGTTCTTC. Its translation is CASSAPSAGGPNEQFF.

The chain carries TRBV4-2 and TRBJ2-7; D is possibly TRBD2 (6 bases). The CDR3 is made up of 15 amino acids. The V gene's germline CDR1 is LGHNA and CDR2 YNFKEQ. V lost 4 bases and J 0 bases, leaving 13 bases between the germline ends. The CDR3 DNA reads as TGTGCCAGCAGCCGTCAAGGAGGGGCCTCCTACGAGCAGTACTTC. It specifies CASSRQGGASYEQYF.

J is TRBJ2-3 and V is TRBV15, with 9 nucleotides matching TRBD2. Trimming removed 0 bases from V and 4 bases from J; junction bases left unmatched: 2. The germline gives CDR1 LNHNV, CDR2 YYDKDF (reference sequence). The CDR3 consists of 15 residues. The DNA of the CDR3 is TGTGCCACCAGCAGAGAAGCGGGGGGCGCAGATACGCAGTATTTT. The encoded protein is CATSREAGGADTQYF.

CDR3 residues: CASSLGNSGTEAFF. CDR3 in DNA: TGTGCCAGCAGCTTGGGAAACAGTGGGACTGAAGCTTTCTTT. This chain links TRBV7-9 with TRBJ1-1, with D unresolved. Germline V gene lookup returns CDR1 SEHNR and CDR2 FQNEAQ (reference sequence). V was trimmed by 3 bases and J by 5 bases, leaving 13 bases between them. This CDR3 is 14 amino acids long. The full variable domain, its missing parts supplied by reference TRBV7-9 and TRBJ1-1, is DTGVSQNPRHKITKRGQNVTFRCDPISEHNRLYWYRQTLGQGPEFLTYFQNEAQLEKSRLLSDRFSAERPKGSFSTLEIQRTEQGDSAMYLCASSLGNSGTEAFFGQGTRLTVV.

J is TRBJ2-5 and V is TRBV15, with a possible D match to TRBD2 (6 bases). CDR1 LNHNV and CDR2 YYDKDF come from the germline V gene (reference sequence). The length of the CDR3 is 15 residues. Trimming shortened V by 1 base and J by 8 bases, and 17 bases separated the two germline ends. The chain's CDR3 is CATSRAIAADTTQYF. The CDR3 DNA reads TGTGCCACCAGCAGAGCGATAGCGGCGGACACCACCCAGTACTTC.

The chain links TRBV11-2 to TRBJ1-1; D gene ambiguous. Trimming removed 0 bases at V and 7 bases at J, with 9 bases between. CDR3 length: 13 amino acids. Germline V gives CDR1 SGHAT, CDR2 FQNNGV. CDR3 nucleotides: TGTGCCAGCAGCTTAGAAAGCGGTCGTGAAGCTTTCTTT. This sequence encodes CASSLESGREAFF.

The V gene is TRBV6-5, the J gene TRBJ2-7; D possibly corresponds to TRBD2 (7 bases). This CDR3 has 15 amino acids. Deletions cut 6 bases from V and 5 bases from J, with 20 bases between. Looked up from germline, CDR1 is MNHEY and CDR2 is SVGAGI. The CDR3 region has the DNA TGTGCCAGCAGCTCCCAGGGAGGGGGTGGGGACGAGCAGTACTTC. It is translated as CASSSQGGGGDEQYF.

This clone has just a few counts. The gene calls are TRBV6-6 and TRBJ2-3, with a weak D call TRBD1 (6 bases). Looked up from germline, CDR1 is MNHNY and CDR2 is SVGAGI (reference sequence). The CDR3 consists of 16 residues. V lost 6 bases and J lost 2, with 18 bases in between. The DNA of the CDR3 is TGTGCCAGCAGCGCCTTGGGGACAACCTCCACAGATACGCAGTATTTT. Its translation: CASSALGTTSTDTQYF.

This clone was observed once. Other DNA sequences in this sample translate to the same CDR3. The J gene is TRBJ2-7, the V gene TRBV19, with D perhaps given as TRBD1 or TRBD2 (5 bases each). The CDR3 consists of 13 residues. Germline V gene data show CDR1 as LNHDA and CDR2 as SQIVND (reference sequence). V was shortened by 6 bases and J by 0 bases, with 9 bases between the two germline ends. CDR3 protein: CASSPGPSYEQYF. The CDR3 DNA reads TGTGCCAGTAGCCCGGGGCCCTCCTACGAGCAGTACTTC.

The chain recombines TRBV27 with TRBJ2-1; the D gene is possibly TRBD2 (6 bases). Trimming took off 6 bases at V and 4 bases at J, with 13 bases between the two ends. The CDR3 has 14 amino acids. Germline-derived CDR1 and CDR2 are MNHEY and SMNVEV (reference sequence). In DNA form, the CDR3 reads TGTGCCAGCAGATCTTGGGGGGTTTACAATGAGCAGTTCTTC. The encoded protein is CASRSWGVYNEQFF.

V and J are TRBV19 and TRBJ2-7, with TRBD1 as a possible D gene (6 bases). Germline V gene data show CDR1 as LNHDA and CDR2 as SQIVND (reference sequence). The ends were cut back, 6 bases at V and 3 bases at J, with 12 bases in the middle. This CDR3 contains 13 residues. The CDR3 reads CASSPGHLYEQYF. The CDR3 bases are TGTGCCAGTAGCCCGGGACACCTCTACGAGCAGTACTTC.

The chain uses TRBV7-8 and TRBJ2-5; TRBD2 matches 9 bases. The germline V gene has CDR1 SGHVS and CDR2 FQNEAQ. V lost 5 bases, J lost 5 bases, and 9 bases stayed unmatched. This CDR3 has 15 amino acids. This CDR3 is CASSPSSGGMETQYF. The CDR3 DNA sequence: TGTGCCAGCAGCCCCTCCAGCGGGGGGATGGAGACCCAGTACTTC.

The gene calls are TRBV5-1 and TRBJ1-1; no definite D call. Germline CDR1 and CDR2: SGHRS and YFSETQ. Deletions cut 7 bases from V and 2 bases from J, with 15 bases between. CDR3 length equals 14 residues. CDR3 nucleotide sequence: TGCGCCAGCTTCCGGGAAAACCTTAACACTGAAGCTTTCTTT. Its protein product is CASFRENLNTEAFF.